The 13 T cell receptor beta chains presented below share a single source sample, sequenced in a study of neoadjuvant nivolumab and ipilimumab in lung cancer. Method: immunoSEQ multiplex PCR; TCRdb's copy keeps in-frame clones and lacks some. The sample contains about 38,000 clones, 89% of which appear only once. The source material was peripheral blood, sampled before neoadjuvant nivolumab, alone or with ipilimumab. The receptors shown here come from an adult with non-small cell lung cancer.

The chain couples TRBV7-6 to TRBJ1-5, with D perhaps matching TRBD1 (6 bases). The germline V and J ends were trimmed by 5 bases and 6 bases, with 17 bases remaining between them. The CDR3 runs 15 residues. CDR1 is SGHVS, CDR2 FNYEAQ, per germline. The CDR3 region has the DNA TGTGCCAGCAGCCGAGTCTGGGGGGCGGGTCAGCCCCAGCATTTT. This translates into CASSRVWGAGQPQHF.

The chain couples TRBV5-6 to TRBJ2-3, with TRBD2 matching 8 bases. V lost 7 bases and J lost 2; bases outside the gene matches: 12. The CDR3 covers 16 residues. Germline CDR1 and CDR2: SGHDT and YYEEEE. CDR3 sequence: CASDFRGLGNTDTQYF. Written as DNA, the CDR3 is TGTGCCAGCGACTTTAGGGGACTAGGCAACACAGATACGCAGTATTTT.

The rearrangement uses TRBV14 and TRBJ2-1; TRBD2 matches 8 bases. Trimming at V came to 2 bases and at J to 5 bases, leaving 11 bases not matched to a gene. CDR3 length equals 17 residues. The germline CDR1 and CDR2 sequences are SGHDN and FVKESK. In DNA, the CDR3 is TGTGCCAGCAGCCAAATCACGGGGGGGAAATGGAACAATGAGCAGTTCTTC. Amino acids: CASSQITGGKWNNEQFF.

The chain employs TRBV9 and TRBJ2-7; 11 bases are shared with TRBD2. This CDR3 comprises 17 residues. V gave up 4 bases and J gave up 4 bases; unmatched junction bases: 13. Germline V gives CDR1 SGDLS, CDR2 YYNGEE. The CDR3 DNA is TGTGCCAGCAGCCCATTAGGGGCCCCTAGCGGGAGGTACGAGCAGTACTTC. This gives the protein CASSPLGAPSGRYEQYF.

The rearrangement joins TRBV6-5 to TRBJ2-7; D might be TRBD2 (5 bases). This CDR3 region has 15 residues. Germline values: CDR1 MNHEY, CDR2 SVGAGI. V was trimmed by 2 bases and J by 2 bases, leaving 13 bases between them. The CDR3 reads CASSYSGRSPYEQYF. The CDR3 coding sequence is TGTGCCAGCAGTTACAGCGGCCGGAGCCCCTACGAGCAGTACTTC.

This chain uses TRBV7-9 with TRBJ2-7, with D hard to call. Between the trimmed V and J ends, which lost 1 base and 2 bases, there was a span of 9 bases. This CDR3 contains 14 residues. The germline V gene has CDR1 SEHNR and CDR2 FQNEAQ (reference sequence). Written as DNA, the CDR3 is TGTGCCAGCAGCTTAGAGGGCACGGCCTACGAGCAGTACTTC. Protein product: CASSLEGTAYEQYF.

In DNA form, the CDR3 reads TGTGCCAGCAGCACCGGACAGAATCAGCCCCAGCATTTT. As protein: CASSTGQNQPQHF. The rearrangement links TRBV7-2 to TRBJ1-5, with D possibly TRBD1 on 6 matching bases. The V gene lost 5 bases and the J gene lost 4 bases, with 9 bases spanning the gap. Germline V gives CDR1 SGHTA, CDR2 FQGNSA. This CDR3 is built from 13 residues.

J is TRBJ1-2 and V is TRBV30; D is possibly TRBD1 (6 bases). Germline V lookup: CDR1 GTSNPN, CDR2 SVGIG (reference sequence). Trimming pared 2 bases from V and 5 bases from J, leaving 12 bases between. The length of the CDR3 is 13 residues. The CDR3 protein is CAWSRGQLYGYTF. In DNA, the CDR3 is TGTGCCTGGAGTAGAGGACAGTTATATGGCTACACCTTC.

The chain links TRBV18 to TRBJ1-3; D is ambiguous. V was pared by 3 bases and J by 0 bases, with 9 bases between. From germline, CDR1 is KGHSH and CDR2 LQKENI. The CDR3 spans 15 residues. The chain's CDR3 is CASSPTVSSGNTIYF. DNA for the CDR3: TGTGCCAGCTCACCGACGGTGAGCTCTGGAAACACCATATATTTT. Full variable domain (remainder filled in from reference TRBV18 and TRBJ1-3): NAGVMQNPRHLVRRRGQEARLRCSPMKGHSHVYWYRQLPEEGLKFMVYLQKENIIDESGMPKERFSAEFPKEGPSILRIQQVVRGDSAAYFCASSPTVSSGNTIYFGEGSWLTVV.

The chain couples TRBV7-6 to TRBJ2-3; tentatively, D is TRBD1 or TRBD2 (5 bases each). With 5 bases removed from V and 2 bases from J, the gap between germline ends came to 14 bases. Germline CDR1 reads SGHVS; CDR2 reads FNYEAQ. The CDR3 totals 15 residues. CDR3 nucleotides: TGTGCCAGCAGCCCAAGTCGGGGACCCACAGATACGCAGTATTTT. This codes for CASSPSRGPTDTQYF. Based on the CDR3 plus reference TRBV7-6 and TRBJ2-3, the full variable domain is GAGVSQSPRYKVTKRGQDVALRCDPISGHVSLYWYRQALGQGPEFLTYFNYEAQQDKSGLPNDRFSAERPEGSISTLTIQRTEQRDSAMYRCASSPSRGPTDTQYFGPGTRLTVL.

This chain connects TRBV7-9 to TRBJ2-5; D is uncertain. The CDR3 runs 14 residues. Germline CDR1 is SEHNR and CDR2 is FQNEAQ (reference sequence). Deletions cut 2 bases from V and 2 bases from J, with 9 bases between. CDR3 in DNA: TGTGCCAGCAGCTTATGGGCGGAACAAGAGACCCAGTACTTC. This encodes CASSLWAEQETQYF. The entire variable domain, with the rest obtained from reference TRBV7-9 and TRBJ2-5, is as follows: DTGVSQNPRHKITKRGQNVTFRCDPISEHNRLYWYRQTLGQGPEFLTYFQNEAQLEKSRLLSDRFSAERPKGSFSTLEIQRTEQGDSAMYLCASSLWAEQETQYFGPGTRLLVL.

The chain recombines TRBV6-5 with TRBJ2-3, with TRBD2 identical over 11 bases. The CDR3 length is 14 residues. The germline gives CDR1 MNHEY, CDR2 SVGAGI. Germline trimming cut 6 bases from V and 8 bases from J; bases unmatched to any gene: 7. CDR3 DNA: TGTGCCAGCAGCCCACAGACTAGCGGGGCTACGCAGTATTTT. It encodes CASSPQTSGATQYF.

The rearrangement uses TRBV7-9 and TRBJ2-5; D gene unclear. V dropped 1 base and J dropped 4 bases, with 4 bases sitting between them. This CDR3 is built from 12 residues. The germline V gene has CDR1 SEHNR and CDR2 FQNEAQ (reference sequence). DNA of the CDR3: TGTGCCAGCAGCTTAGATGTAGAGACCCAGTACTTC. This translates into CASSLDVETQYF. The full variable domain, in which reference TRBV7-9 and TRBJ2-5 provide the parts outside the CDR3, is DTGVSQNPRHKITKRGQNVTFRCDPISEHNRLYWYRQTLGQGPEFLTYFQNEAQLEKSRLLSDRFSAERPKGSFSTLEIQRTEQGDSAMYLCASSLDVETQYFGPGTRLLVL.